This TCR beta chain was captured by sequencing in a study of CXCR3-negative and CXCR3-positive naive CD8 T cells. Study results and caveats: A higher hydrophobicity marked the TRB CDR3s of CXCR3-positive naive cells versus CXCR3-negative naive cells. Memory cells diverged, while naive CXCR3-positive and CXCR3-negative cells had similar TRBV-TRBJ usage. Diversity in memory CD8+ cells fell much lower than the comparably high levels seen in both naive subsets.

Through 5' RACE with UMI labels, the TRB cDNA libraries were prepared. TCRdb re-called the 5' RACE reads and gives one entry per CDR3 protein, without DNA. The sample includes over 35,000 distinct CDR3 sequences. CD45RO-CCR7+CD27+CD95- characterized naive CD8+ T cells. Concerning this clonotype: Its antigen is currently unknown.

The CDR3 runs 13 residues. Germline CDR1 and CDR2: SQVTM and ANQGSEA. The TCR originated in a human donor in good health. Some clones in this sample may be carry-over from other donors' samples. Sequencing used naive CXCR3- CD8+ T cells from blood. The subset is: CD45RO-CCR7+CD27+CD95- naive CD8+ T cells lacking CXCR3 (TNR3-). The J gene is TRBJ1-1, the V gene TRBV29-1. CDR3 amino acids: CSVETGHTQEAFF.